This T cell receptor (beta chain) was captured by sequencing in a study of cytomegalovirus exposure and HLA in healthy donors. Findings of the study overall: Across HLA loci, a later analysis found differing TCR association rates, with DRB1 most and HLA-C fewest. An analysis that was carried out later associated 16,951 TCR beta sequences with HLA alleles at 0.05 false discovery rate.

Of note for this clone: Its cognate antigen is unknown.

The CDR3 is made up of 13 amino acids. Trimming shortened V by 0 bases and J by 7 bases, and 10 bases separated the two germline ends. Germline assignment: CDR1 SGHAT and CDR2 FQNNGV. Primers for the PCR totalled 60 Vbeta and 13 Jbeta. Method: immunoSEQ multiplex PCR; TCRdb's copy keeps in-frame clones and lacks some. In the table there are tens of thousands of clones, about 81% of which are singletons. The receptor comes from a woman aged 40 to 49 in good health and CMV-seronegative. Sequences were obtained from PBMCs. The genes are TRBV11-2 and TRBJ2-7; no definite D call. CDR3 sequence: CASSLEVGREQYF. DNA of the CDR3: TGTGCCAGCAGCTTAGAGGTGGGCAGGGAGCAGTACTTC.